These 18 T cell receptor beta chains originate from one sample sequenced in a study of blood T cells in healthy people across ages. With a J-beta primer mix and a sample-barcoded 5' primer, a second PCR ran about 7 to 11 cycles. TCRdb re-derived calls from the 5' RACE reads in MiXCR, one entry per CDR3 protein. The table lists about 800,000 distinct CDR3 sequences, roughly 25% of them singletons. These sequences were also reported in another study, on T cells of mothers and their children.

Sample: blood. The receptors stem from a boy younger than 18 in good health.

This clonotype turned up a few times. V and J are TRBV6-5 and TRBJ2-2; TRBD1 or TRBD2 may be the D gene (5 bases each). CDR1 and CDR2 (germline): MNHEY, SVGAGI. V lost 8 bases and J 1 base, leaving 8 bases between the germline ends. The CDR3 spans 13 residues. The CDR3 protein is CASARGNTGELFF. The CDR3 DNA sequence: TGTGCCAGCGCGAGGGGGAACACCGGGGAGCTGTTTTTT.

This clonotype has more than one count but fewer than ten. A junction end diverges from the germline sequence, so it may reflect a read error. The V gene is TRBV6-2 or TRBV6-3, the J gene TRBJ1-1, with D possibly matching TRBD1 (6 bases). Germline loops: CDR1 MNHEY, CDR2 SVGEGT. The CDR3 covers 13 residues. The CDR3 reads CARSPGQATEAFF. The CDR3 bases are TGTGCCCGCAGTCCGGGACAAGCGACTGAAGCTTTCTTT.

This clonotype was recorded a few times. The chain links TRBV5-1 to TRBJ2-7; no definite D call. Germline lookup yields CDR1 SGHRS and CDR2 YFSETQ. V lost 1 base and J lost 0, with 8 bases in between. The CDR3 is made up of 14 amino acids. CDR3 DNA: TGCGCCAGCAGCTTGTTCAGCCACTCCTACGAGCAGTACTTC. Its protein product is CASSLFSHSYEQYF.

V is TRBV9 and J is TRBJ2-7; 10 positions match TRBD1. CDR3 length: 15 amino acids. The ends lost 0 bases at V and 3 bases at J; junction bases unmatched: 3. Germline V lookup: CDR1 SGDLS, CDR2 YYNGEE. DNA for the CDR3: TGTGCCAGCAGCGTAGGGACAGGGGGATTCTACGAGCAGTACTTC. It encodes CASSVGTGGFYEQYF. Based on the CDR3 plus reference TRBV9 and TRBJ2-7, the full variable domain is DSGVTQTPKHLITATGQRVTLRCSPRSGDLSVYWYQQSLDQGLQFLIQYYNGEERAKGNILERFSAQQFPDLHSELNLSSLELGDSALYFCASSVGTGGFYEQYFGPGTRLTVT.

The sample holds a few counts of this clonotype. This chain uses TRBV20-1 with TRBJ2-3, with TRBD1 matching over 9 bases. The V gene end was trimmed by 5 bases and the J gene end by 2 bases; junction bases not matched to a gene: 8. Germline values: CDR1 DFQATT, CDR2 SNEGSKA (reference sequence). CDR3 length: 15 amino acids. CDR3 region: CSAGDRTGVTDTQYF. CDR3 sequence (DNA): TGCAGTGCTGGGGATCGGACAGGGGTCACAGATACGCAGTATTTT.

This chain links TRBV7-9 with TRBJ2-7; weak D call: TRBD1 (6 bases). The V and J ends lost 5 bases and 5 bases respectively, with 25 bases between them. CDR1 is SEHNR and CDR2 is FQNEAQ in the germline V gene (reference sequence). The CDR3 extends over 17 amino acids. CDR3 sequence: CASSPGYTDRQEDEQYF. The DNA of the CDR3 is TGTGCCAGCAGCCCCGGATATACGGACCGACAGGAGGACGAGCAGTACTTC.

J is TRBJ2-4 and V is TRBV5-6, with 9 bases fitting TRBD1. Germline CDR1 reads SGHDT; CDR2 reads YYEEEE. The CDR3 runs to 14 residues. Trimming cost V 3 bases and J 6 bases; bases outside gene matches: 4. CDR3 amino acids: CASSWTGVGNIQYF. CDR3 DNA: TGTGCCAGCAGCTGGACAGGGGTCGGAAACATTCAGTACTTC.

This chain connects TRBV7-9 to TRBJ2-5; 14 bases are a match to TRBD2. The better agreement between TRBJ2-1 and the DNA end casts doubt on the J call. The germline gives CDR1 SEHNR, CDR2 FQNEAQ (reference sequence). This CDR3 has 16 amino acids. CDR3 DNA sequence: TGTGCCAGCAGCACCGGACTAGCGGGGGGAACGGATGAGCAGTTCTTC. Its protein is CASSTGLAGGTDEQFF.

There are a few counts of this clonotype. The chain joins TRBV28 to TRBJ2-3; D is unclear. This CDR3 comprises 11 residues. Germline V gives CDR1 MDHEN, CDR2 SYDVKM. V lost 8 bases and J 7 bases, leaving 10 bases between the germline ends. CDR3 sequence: CASCEGYTQYF. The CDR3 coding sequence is TGTGCCAGCTGCGAAGGATATACGCAGTATTTT.

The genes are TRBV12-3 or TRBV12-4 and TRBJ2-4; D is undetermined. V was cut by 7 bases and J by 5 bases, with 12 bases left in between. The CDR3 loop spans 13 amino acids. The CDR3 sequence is CASTSSLENIQYF. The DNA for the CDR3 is TGTGCCAGCACCTCTTCTTTAGAAAACATTCAGTACTTC.

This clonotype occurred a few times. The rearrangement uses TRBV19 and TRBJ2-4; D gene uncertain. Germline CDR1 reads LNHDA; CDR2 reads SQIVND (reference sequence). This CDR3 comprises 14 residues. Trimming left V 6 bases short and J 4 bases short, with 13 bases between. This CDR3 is CASSTDDTKNIQYF. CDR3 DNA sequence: TGTGCCAGTAGCACCGACGACACTAAAAACATTCAGTACTTC.

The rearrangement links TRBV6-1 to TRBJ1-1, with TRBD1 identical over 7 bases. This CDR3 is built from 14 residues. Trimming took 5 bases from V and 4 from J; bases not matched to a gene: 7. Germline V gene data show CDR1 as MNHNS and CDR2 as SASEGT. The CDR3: CASSSRGDGTEAFF. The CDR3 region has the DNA TGTGCCAGCAGTAGCAGGGGGGATGGCACTGAAGCTTTCTTT.

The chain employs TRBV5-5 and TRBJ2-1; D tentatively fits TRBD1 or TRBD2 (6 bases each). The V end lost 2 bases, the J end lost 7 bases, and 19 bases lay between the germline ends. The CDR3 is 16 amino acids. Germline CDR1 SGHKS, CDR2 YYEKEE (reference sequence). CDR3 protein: CASSFYQGGRGNEQFF. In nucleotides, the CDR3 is TGTGCCAGCAGCTTCTATCAAGGGGGGCGCGGTAATGAGCAGTTCTTC.

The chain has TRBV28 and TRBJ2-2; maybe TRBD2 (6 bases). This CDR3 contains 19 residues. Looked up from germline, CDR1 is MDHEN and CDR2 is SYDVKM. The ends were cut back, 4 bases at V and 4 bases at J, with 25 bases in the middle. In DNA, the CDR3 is TGTGCCAGCAGTTCCTTCGAGGGGCCGTCCTTCGGGAGCACCGGGGAGCTGTTTTTT. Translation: CASSSFEGPSFGSTGELFF.

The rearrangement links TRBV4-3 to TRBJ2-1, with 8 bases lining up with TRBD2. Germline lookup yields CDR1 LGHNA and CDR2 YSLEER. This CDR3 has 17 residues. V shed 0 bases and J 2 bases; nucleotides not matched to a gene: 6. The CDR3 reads CASSQDIGGAPYNEQFF. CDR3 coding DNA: TGCGCCAGCAGCCAAGATATCGGGGGGGCGCCCTACAATGAGCAGTTCTTC.

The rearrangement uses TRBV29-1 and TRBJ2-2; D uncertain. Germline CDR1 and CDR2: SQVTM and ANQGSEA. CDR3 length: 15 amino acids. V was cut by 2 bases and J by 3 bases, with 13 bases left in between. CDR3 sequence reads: CSVEYVGSDTGELFF. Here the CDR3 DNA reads TGCAGCGTTGAATATGTGGGTTCCGACACCGGGGAGCTGTTTTTT.

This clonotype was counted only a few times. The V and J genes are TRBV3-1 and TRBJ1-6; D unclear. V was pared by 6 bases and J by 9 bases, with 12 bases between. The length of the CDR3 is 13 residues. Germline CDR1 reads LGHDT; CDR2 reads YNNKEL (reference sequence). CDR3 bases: TGTGCCAGCAGTCAGAGAGGTGGTTCACCCCTCCACTTT. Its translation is CASSQRGGSPLHF.

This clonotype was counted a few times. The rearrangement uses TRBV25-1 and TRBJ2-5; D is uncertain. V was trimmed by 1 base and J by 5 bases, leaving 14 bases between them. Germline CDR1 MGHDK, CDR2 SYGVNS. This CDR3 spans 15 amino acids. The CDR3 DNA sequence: TGTGCCAGCAGTGAATCGGTCAGCACCAAGGAGACCCAGTACTTC. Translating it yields CASSESVSTKETQYF.